These 18 T cell receptor beta chains originate from one sample sequenced in a study of T cells in Graves' hyperthyroidism and ophthalmopathy (dated by TCRdb to between 2018 and 2021). The receptor library was made with multiplex PCR. The sequencer listed for this sample is Illumina HiSeq 2000. The TCR beta CDR3 regions were amplified from the RNA transcripts. The first round of RT-PCR for the TCR CDR3 was performed with the HTBI primer set and the Qiagen OneStep RT-PCR kit. TCRdb reworked the public reads: Q25 trimming with fastp, MiXCR clone assembly, productive beta chains retained. Duplicate CDR3 protein sequences are folded into a single record with the most common DNA and genes. This sample lists 370,000 or so distinct CDR3 sequences; roughly 25% were detected once. Jointly, the top ten make up 73% of the sample. The sample consisted of blood. The receptor source for this set is a man between 45 and 60 years old with Graves' hyperthyroidism.

This clonotype has just a few counts. This chain uses TRBV27 with TRBJ2-7; no firm D call. Trimming left V 2 bases short and J 5 bases short, with 10 bases between. CDR3 size: 13 residues. Looked up from germline, CDR1 is MNHEY and CDR2 is SMNVEV (reference sequence). The CDR3, as DNA: TGTGCCAGCAGTTTAGAGTCCCCCCACGAGCAGTACTTC. This translates into CASSLESPHEQYF.

This clonotype was seen only a few times. V is TRBV12-3 or TRBV12-4 and J is TRBJ2-2; D perhaps matches TRBD1 (5 bases). The CDR3 extends over 16 amino acids. V was clipped by 6 bases and J by 0 bases, with 14 bases between them. The CDR3 DNA reads TGTGCCAGCAGAACGCGACAGCTCCCGAACACCGGGGAGCTGTTTTTT. Protein: CASRTRQLPNTGELFF.

The genes are TRBV6-5 and TRBJ2-1, with D perhaps matching TRBD1 or TRBD2 (6 bases each). This CDR3 has 13 amino acids. Germline loops: CDR1 MNHEY, CDR2 SVGAGI. V was cut by 0 bases and J by 9 bases, with 9 bases left in between. The CDR3 here is CASSYSGGPEQFF. CDR3 DNA: TGTGCCAGCAGTTACTCGGGGGGCCCTGAGCAGTTCTTC.

A note on this clonotype: Germline and junction disagree at one end, which may indicate a read error. CDR3 DNA sequence: TGTGCCTGCAGAAGCTCTGGAAACACCTACGAGCAGTACTTC. Protein product: CACRSSGNTYEQYF. The gene calls are TRBV7-9 and TRBJ2-7; D remains ambiguous. CDR1 is SEHNR, CDR2 FQNEAQ, per germline (reference sequence). The length of the CDR3 is 14 residues.

This clonotype has more than one count but fewer than ten. The genes are TRBV7-8 and TRBJ2-6; 12 bases agree with TRBD2. The germline V gene has CDR1 SGHVS and CDR2 FQNEAQ. The CDR3 is made up of 18 amino acids. J lost 3 bases, V lost 4 bases, and 7 bases had no gene match. CDR3 sequence: CASSWGVGLAGGANVLTF. CDR3 DNA sequence: TGTGCCAGCAGCTGGGGAGTGGGACTAGCGGGTGGGGCCAACGTCCTGACTTTC.

The rearrangement joins TRBV10-3 to TRBJ1-1; 8 bases are shared with TRBD1. J gave up 0 bases and V 2 bases, and 8 bases lay outside the gene matches. Germline assignment: CDR1 ENHRY and CDR2 SYGVKD. The CDR3 runs 17 residues. CDR3 sequence (DNA): TGTGCCATCAGTGAGGACAGGGGCGCTGGTCTGAACACTGAAGCTTTCTTT. This encodes CAISEDRGAGLNTEAFF.

Here the CDR3 DNA reads TGTGCCAGCAGTTTAGGTTGTTCCGGCCTAGGTGGGTACTTC. The encoded protein is CASSLGCSGLGGYF. The chain links TRBV27 to TRBJ2-5; D gene unclear. Germline V gene lookup returns CDR1 MNHEY and CDR2 SMNVEV (reference sequence). The CDR3 is 14 residues long. Trimming removed 2 bases from V and 13 bases from J, with 20 bases in between.

This clonotype was detected many times. The CDR3 DNA reads TGTGCCAGCAGTTTAGCCGGGACAGGGGGCTCTGAAGCTTTCTTT. This encodes CASSLAGTGGSEAFF. V and J are TRBV27 and TRBJ1-1; 12 positions match TRBD1. The J segment lost 6 bases and the V segment lost 2 bases, leaving 4 bases of the junction unmatched. Germline CDR1 and CDR2: MNHEY and SMNVEV (reference sequence). The CDR3 is 15 amino acids.

The chain uses TRBV12-3 or TRBV12-4 and TRBJ2-6, with 8 bases identical to TRBD1. Trimming took 6 bases from V and 0 from J; bases not matched to a gene: 13. CDR3 size: 19 residues. For the CDR3, the DNA is TGTGCCAGCAGACCTAGAACCGGGACAGGCGCCTCTGGGGCCAACGTCCTGACTTTC. It encodes CASRPRTGTGASGANVLTF.

This clonotype was picked up a small number of times. The V and J genes are TRBV2 and TRBJ1-5, with D maybe TRBD1 (5 bases). In germline, CDR1 is SNHLY, CDR2 FYNNEI. This CDR3 is 15 amino acids long. Trimming removed 4 bases at V and 2 bases at J, with 12 bases between. CDR3 region: CASSGGAGGNQPQHF. The CDR3 nucleotides read TGTGCCAGCAGTGGGGGAGCGGGGGGCAATCAGCCCCAGCATTTT.

This clonotype was detected ten times or more. The chain uses TRBV11-1 and TRBJ2-7; weak D call: TRBD1 (5 bases). This CDR3 region has 11 residues. CDR1 and CDR2 from the germline V gene are SGHAT and FQDESV (reference sequence). Trimming removed 1 base at V and 7 bases at J, with 5 bases between. The CDR3 spells CASSLGTEQYF. Written as DNA, the CDR3 is TGTGCCAGCAGCTTAGGGACAGAGCAGTACTTC.

Many counts were recorded for this clonotype. The genes are TRBV27 and TRBJ1-1, with 8 bases identical to TRBD1. The ends lost 8 bases at V and 3 bases at J; junction bases unmatched: 2. Germline CDR1 and CDR2: MNHEY and SMNVEV (reference sequence). The length of the CDR3 is 12 residues. Written as DNA, the CDR3 is TGTGCCAGCGCGGACAGGGACACTGAAGCTTTCTTT. It translates to CASADRDTEAFF.

This clonotype has ten or more counts. This chain joins TRBV7-2 and TRBJ2-5, with TRBD2 identical over 11 bases. CDR1 SGHTA and CDR2 FQGNSA come from the germline V gene. The CDR3 consists of 16 residues. Trimming at V came to 0 bases and at J to 4 bases, leaving 4 bases not matched to a gene. The CDR3 sequence: CASSLAAGLAGETQYF. The CDR3 nucleotides read TGTGCCAGCAGCTTAGCGGCCGGACTAGCGGGAGAGACCCAGTACTTC.

This clonotype was picked up many times. V and J are TRBV7-9 and TRBJ2-1; 7 bases are a match to TRBD1. CDR3 length equals 15 residues. In germline, CDR1 is SEHNR, CDR2 FQNEAQ (reference sequence). Trimming took 5 bases from V and 0 from J; bases not matched to a gene: 4. CDR3 sequence (DNA): TGTGCCAGCAGCACGGGACAGAGCTCCTACAATGAGCAGTTCTTC. It encodes CASSTGQSSYNEQFF.

The V gene is TRBV4-1, the J gene TRBJ1-2; D might be TRBD1 (5 bases). Germline lookup yields CDR1 MGHRA and CDR2 YSYEKL. V dropped 3 bases and J dropped 6 bases, with 14 bases sitting between them. The CDR3 runs 14 residues. The CDR3 DNA reads as TGCGCCAGCAGCCAGGACCCCGGGGGGGATGGCTACACCTTC. It codes for CASSQDPGGDGYTF.

This clonotype was observed a handful of times. The CDR3 reads CASSLGELSNQPQHF. CDR3 coding DNA: TGTGCCAGCAGCTTGGGGGAGCTCAGCAATCAGCCCCAGCATTTT. The chain recombines TRBV5-5 with TRBJ1-5; unclear D gene. V was trimmed by 0 bases and J by 1 base, leaving 8 bases between them. The CDR3 totals 15 residues. In germline, CDR1 is SGHKS, CDR2 YYEKEE (reference sequence).

This sequence joins TRBV29-1 and TRBJ1-2; 7 nucleotides agree with TRBD1. Looked up from germline, CDR1 is SQVTM and CDR2 is ANQGSEA. The CDR3 sequence is 11 residues long. The V segment lost 7 bases and the J segment 8 bases; nucleotides outside the gene matches: 7. CDR3 nucleotides: TGCAGCGGGGAGGGGGCAGAGGGCTACACCTTC. Translation: CSGEGAEGYTF.

The chain joins TRBV11-2 to TRBJ2-3; D perhaps matches TRBD2 (6 bases). The germline V and J ends were trimmed by 2 bases and 0 bases, with 15 bases remaining between them. The CDR3 consists of 17 residues. Germline V gene sequence: CDR1 SGHAT, CDR2 FQNNGV. CDR3 region: CASSLRDGGTSTDTQYF. As DNA, the CDR3 is TGTGCCAGCAGCTTAAGAGACGGCGGGACTAGCACAGATACGCAGTATTTT. Full variable domain (remainder filled in from reference TRBV11-2 and TRBJ2-3): EAGVAQSPRYKIIEKRQSVAFWCNPISGHATLYWYQQILGQGPKLLIQFQNNGVVDDSQLPKDRFSAERLKGVDSTLKIQPAKLEDSAVYLCASSLRDGGTSTDTQYFGPGTRLTVL.